The sequence of this TCR beta chain was determined in a study of T cells expressing NK-cell markers. This CDR3 is built from 13 residues. Germline V gene data show CDR1 as MDHEN and CDR2 as SYDVKM. TCRdb re-analyzed the 5' RACE reads; it lists each CDR3 protein once, without DNA. The sample holds about half a million distinct CDR3 sequences. Sequencing used blood T cells: a sorted CD56 or NKG2C T cell subset, CD4+ or CD8+ T cells, or bulk PBMC T cells (not recorded which). The gene calls are TRBV28 and TRBJ2-5; the TCRdb D gene call, TRBD2, has no DNA to confirm it. The source of this sequence is a woman between 50 and 59 years old in good health. The CDR3 protein is CASETSGKETQYF. Based on the CDR3 plus reference TRBV28 and TRBJ2-5, the full variable domain is DVKVTQSSRYLVKRTGEKVFLECVQDMDHENMFWYRQDPGLGLRLIYFSYDVKMKEKGDIPEGYSVSREKKERFSLILESASTNQTSMYLCASETSGKETQYFGPGTRLLVL.